The source of this T cell receptor beta chain is a study of cytomegalovirus exposure and HLA in healthy donors. Donors were ostensibly healthy at sampling, although undocumented immune exposures were probable. The study ran its PCR with 60 Vbeta and 13 Jbeta primers. Clones were sequenced by immunoSEQ multiplex PCR, and TCRdb holds only the in-frame ones, with some missing. The sample lists roughly 200,000 clones; over 60% were seen once. This CDR3 spans 14 amino acids. Germline CDR1 is MNHNY and CDR2 is SVGAGI (reference sequence). Trimming removed 0 bases at V and 4 bases at J, with 7 bases between.

V usage is TRBV6-6 and J usage is TRBJ2-1; D is possibly TRBD2 (6 bases). The sequence derives from a man aged 18 to 35 in good health and CMV-seronegative. Material: PBMCs. The CDR3 sequence: CASSYSGGYNEQFF. In DNA, the CDR3 is TGTGCCAGCAGTTACTCGGGGGGTTACAATGAGCAGTTCTTC.